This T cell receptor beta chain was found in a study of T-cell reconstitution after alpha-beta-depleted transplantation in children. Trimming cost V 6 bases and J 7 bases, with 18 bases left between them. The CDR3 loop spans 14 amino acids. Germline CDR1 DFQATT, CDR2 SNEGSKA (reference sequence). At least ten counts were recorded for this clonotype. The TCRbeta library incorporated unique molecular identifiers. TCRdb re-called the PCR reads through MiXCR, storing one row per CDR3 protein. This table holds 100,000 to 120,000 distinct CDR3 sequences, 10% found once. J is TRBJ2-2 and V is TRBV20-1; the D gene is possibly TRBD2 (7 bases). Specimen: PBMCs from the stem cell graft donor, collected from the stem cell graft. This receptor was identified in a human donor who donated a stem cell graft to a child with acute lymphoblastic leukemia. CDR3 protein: CSAPRREGVGELFF. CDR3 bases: TGCAGTGCCCCAAGGAGGGAGGGGGTCGGGGAGCTGTTTTTT.